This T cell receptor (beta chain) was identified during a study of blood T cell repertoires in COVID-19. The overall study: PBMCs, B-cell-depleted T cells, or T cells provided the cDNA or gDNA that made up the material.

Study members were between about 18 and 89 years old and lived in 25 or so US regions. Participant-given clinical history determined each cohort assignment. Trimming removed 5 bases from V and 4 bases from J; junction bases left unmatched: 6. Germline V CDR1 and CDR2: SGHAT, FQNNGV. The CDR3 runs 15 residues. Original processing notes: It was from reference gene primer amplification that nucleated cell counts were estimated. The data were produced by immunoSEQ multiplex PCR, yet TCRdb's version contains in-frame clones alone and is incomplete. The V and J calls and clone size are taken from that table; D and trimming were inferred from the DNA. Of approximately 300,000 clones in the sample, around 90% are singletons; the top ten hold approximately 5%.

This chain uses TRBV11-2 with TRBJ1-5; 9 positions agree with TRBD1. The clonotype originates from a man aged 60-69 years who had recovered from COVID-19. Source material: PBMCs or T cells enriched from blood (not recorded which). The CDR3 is CASSLWTGVNQPQHF. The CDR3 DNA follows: TGTGCCAGCAGCCTATGGACAGGGGTGAATCAGCCCCAGCATTTT. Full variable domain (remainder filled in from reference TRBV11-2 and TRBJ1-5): EAGVAQSPRYKIIEKRQSVAFWCNPISGHATLYWYQQILGQGPKLLIQFQNNGVVDDSQLPKDRFSAERLKGVDSTLKIQPAKLEDSAVYLCASSLWTGVNQPQHFGDGTRLSIL.